These T cell receptor beta chains were read from a single sample in a study of T cell changes during pregnancy in multiple sclerosis. Only in-frame clones appear in the TCRdb table, and some are missing; sequencing was by immunoSEQ multiplex PCR. The table records 34,000 or so clones, 75% to 95% of them present only once. This specimen consisted of CD8+ T cells from peripheral blood mononuclear cells, obtained in the first trimester of pregnancy. These receptors all stem from a female donor with multiple sclerosis, enrolled in a pregnancy study. Each CDR3 is given with its conserved first and last residue. Each record gives: CDR3 protein, V gene, J gene, CDR3 length.

cdr3_aa: CASSPRQPYGYTF
v_call: TRBV18
j_call: TRBJ1-2
cdr3_length: 13

cdr3_aa: CASSLGRDYEQFF
v_call: TRBV27
j_call: TRBJ2-1
cdr3_length: 13

cdr3_aa: CASSLGGDKNIQYF
v_call: TRBV27
j_call: TRBJ2-4
cdr3_length: 14

cdr3_aa: CAISENLDGETQYF
v_call: TRBV10-3
j_call: TRBJ2-5
cdr3_length: 14

cdr3_aa: CASSLQGYEQYF
v_call: TRBV28
j_call: TRBJ2-7
cdr3_length: 12

cdr3_aa: CASSFRPSRSYEQYF
v_call: TRBV28
j_call: TRBJ2-7
cdr3_length: 15

cdr3_aa: CASSLLDRGLDEQFF
v_call: TRBV27
j_call: TRBJ2-1
cdr3_length: 15

cdr3_aa: CASSLQGQTGELFF
v_call: TRBV19
j_call: TRBJ2-2
cdr3_length: 14

cdr3_aa: CASSLRGSRGYTF
v_call: TRBV28
j_call: TRBJ1-2
cdr3_length: 13

cdr3_aa: CASSQGIIAGEQFF
v_call: TRBV4-1
j_call: TRBJ2-1
cdr3_length: 14

cdr3_aa: CAWSEGAGGVLETQYF
v_call: TRBV30
j_call: TRBJ2-5
cdr3_length: 16

cdr3_aa: CASSIPGQEIWADTQYF
v_call: TRBV2
j_call: TRBJ2-3
cdr3_length: 17

cdr3_aa: CSLERGGYNEQFF
v_call: TRBV29-1
j_call: TRBJ2-1
cdr3_length: 13

cdr3_aa: CASSEWMGGQISGANVLTF
v_call: TRBV6-1
j_call: TRBJ2-6
cdr3_length: 19

cdr3_aa: CASSYDSAYEQYF
v_call: TRBV27
j_call: TRBJ2-7
cdr3_length: 13

cdr3_aa: CASSFGPGLAPDTQYF
v_call: TRBV7-9
j_call: TRBJ2-3
cdr3_length: 16

cdr3_aa: CASSSGLAGGPSGELFF
v_call: TRBV27
j_call: TRBJ2-2
cdr3_length: 17

cdr3_aa: CASSKTGNTEAFF
v_call: TRBV27
j_call: TRBJ1-1
cdr3_length: 13